This is a list of T cell receptor beta chains from one sample in a study of blood T cells in healthy people across ages. MiXCR, run by TCRdb on the 5' RACE reads, gives a single entry per CDR3 protein. Found here are 1.2 million to 1.5 million distinct CDR3 sequences, around 42% of them singletons; the top ten hold 7.9%. Sequenced input: blood. All receptors come from a woman aged 18-29 years in good health. Both conserved end residues are trimmed from each CDR3. A D gene is named only where the DNA matches it firmly.

CDR3	V	D
ASSIAPGDFYEAF	TRBV12-3/TRBV12-4	NA
SARATGAGRTDTQY	TRBV20-1	TRBD2
ASSPPTSGKNIQY	TRBV28	TRBD2
ASSKGAETGYT	TRBV21-1	NA
SARDATGGYGYT	TRBV20-1	TRBD1
ASSAGVWGYT	TRBV9	NA
SARKGARKETQY	TRBV20-1	TRBD1
ASSRLDRQNEKLF	TRBV4-1	NA
ASSQRTEGIQY	TRBV4-1	NA
ASSLEFSGGGNEQF	TRBV12-3/TRBV12-4	NA
ASSLGGGLHNEQF	TRBV12-3/TRBV12-4	NA
ASRLAGDVDTQY	TRBV5-6	TRBD2
ASSPSPTQY	TRBV18	NA
ASSLEGLAGIEQY	TRBV7-9	TRBD2
ASNVGQDYNEQF	TRBV2	TRBD1
ASMLAGLTDTQY	TRBV6-5	TRBD2
ASSRLQGGTEAF	TRBV7-3	TRBD1
SAPGTSLRERH	TRBV20-1	NA
ASSLNTDNEQY	TRBV7-3	NA
ASSLVSRKISGQGVPSSYNEQF	TRBV11-1	TRBD1
AISEKGAMDTEAF	TRBV10-3	TRBD1
ASSADGGRRGYT	TRBV6-5	NA
AWSTPQGYYGYT	TRBV30	NA
ASSKEGGFVLWGRNEKLF	TRBV21-1	NA
ASSPGQGGSREQY	TRBV5-1	TRBD1
ASSQDRAGLVDTQY	TRBV4-2	NA
AISEGTSGRPNTDTQY	TRBV10-3	TRBD2